This T cell receptor (beta chain) was captured in a study of radiotherapy plus CTLA-4 blockade in lung cancer. The overall study: Objective responses arose in about 17% of patients, and 25% to 35% experienced disease control.

For this clone: As yet, its antigen is unknown.

Some clones are missing from TCRdb's copy, which holds only in-frame ones; the method was immunoSEQ multiplex PCR. The repertoire has approximately 37,000 clones, 60% to 80% of them found once; the top ten carry around a tenth. Study-level points and caveats: Following radiotherapy plus ipilimumab, tumor-derived TCR clones expanded in the blood.

This clonotype was sampled from a human donor with non-small cell lung cancer who had stable disease on radiotherapy plus ipilimumab. Sequencing was performed on peripheral blood, taken from a patient treated with radiotherapy plus ipilimumab.

The CDR3 DNA reads TGTGCCATCAGTGGGACAGGCGACTCGGGCTACACCTTC. Its protein is CAISGTGDSGYTF. The chain is built from TRBV10-3 and TRBJ1-2, with 7 bases identical to TRBD1. The V segment lost 4 bases and the J segment 8 bases; nucleotides outside the gene matches: 7. Germline CDR1 reads ENHRY; CDR2 reads SYGVKD. This CDR3 region has 13 residues.